This T cell receptor (beta chain) was sequenced for a study of OX40 agonist ivuxolimab in advanced cancers. The CDR3 is 14 amino acids. Germline V gene sequence: CDR1 LGHNA, CDR2 YNFKEQ. With 1 base removed from V and 0 bases from J, the gap between germline ends came to 6 bases. Repertoires were generated with immunoSEQ multiplex PCR, while TCRdb's copy carries only in-frame clones and drops some. The sample holds 45,000 or so clones, approximately 86% seen once. This TCR came from an adult with an advanced solid tumor such as melanoma, head and neck, liver or kidney cancer. The V and J genes are TRBV4-2 and TRBJ1-1; D call uncertain. The sequenced sample was CD4+ or CD8+ T cells sorted from blood, obtained in a trial of the OX40 agonist ivuxolimab. As DNA, the CDR3 is TGTGCCAGCAGCCAAGGAGGGTTGAACACTGAAGCTTTCTTT. The encoded protein is CASSQGGLNTEAFF.